This is a list of T cell receptor beta chains from one sample in a study of response to subunit inactivated influenza vaccine. TCRdb itself ran the RT-PCR reads through MiXCR, one entry per CDR3 protein. This table has around 750,000 distinct CDR3 sequences, about 20% appearing once. The sequenced sample was PBMCs from blood, obtained less than 6 days after vaccination. Every receptor here comes from a man aged 50-59 years who received an inactivated influenza vaccine. Each CDR3 is given with its conserved first and last residue. A D gene is named only where the DNA matches it firmly.

cdr3_aa v_call d_call j_call
CASTGRSGANVLTF TRBV25-1 . TRBJ2-6
CSARPDRAYEQYF TRBV20-1 . TRBJ2-7
CASNHRTDTQYF TRBV7-2 . TRBJ2-3
CASSWTGLISGNTIYF TRBV7-2 TRBD1 TRBJ1-3
CSVGGDEQYF TRBV29-1 . TRBJ2-7
CASSYGQRRSYEQYF TRBV6-2/TRBV6-3 . TRBJ2-7
CATSRGFSNYGYTF TRBV15 . TRBJ1-2
CSPRSGDWTDTQYF TRBV20-1 . TRBJ2-3
CASSVNRGFQETQYF TRBV7-2 TRBD1 TRBJ2-5
CASSPRQGNPYEQYF TRBV7-2 TRBD1 TRBJ2-7
CASRKTGTLYNEQFF TRBV6-2/TRBV6-3 . TRBJ2-1
CSASSPEYSNQPQHF TRBV20-1 . TRBJ1-5
CSARDQGVLNSPLHF TRBV20-1 TRBD1 TRBJ1-6
CSATGRSGSPLHF TRBV20-1 . TRBJ1-6
CASSVEGGGGYNEQFF TRBV9 . TRBJ2-1
CASSREGQRYNEQFF TRBV21-1 . TRBJ2-1
CASSIGPKQAQYF TRBV19 . TRBJ2-5
CASRGSLRAKETQYF TRBV27 . TRBJ2-5
CAISESGTSGDEQFF TRBV10-3 TRBD2 TRBJ2-1
CASSLTLSSYEQYF TRBV6-2/TRBV6-3 . TRBJ2-7
CAISESPGNTEAFF TRBV10-3 . TRBJ1-1
CASSYDLAGGPNGELFF TRBV6-5 TRBD2 TRBJ2-2
CSARDSISGRRNEQFF TRBV20-1 TRBD2 TRBJ2-1
CASKGGRYTGELFF TRBV12-3/TRBV12-4 TRBD2 TRBJ2-2
CASSEMGQSQYF TRBV13 TRBD1 TRBJ2-4
CATNIQVKNIQYF TRBV28 . TRBJ2-4
CASSGIGGQRTDTQYF TRBV7-8 . TRBJ2-3
CASSQDSSGLTDTQYF TRBV14 TRBD2 TRBJ2-3
CASSPYGGNQPQHF TRBV12-3/TRBV12-4 . TRBJ1-5
CASSQVTGDSTDTQYF TRBV4-3 . TRBJ2-3
CASSRTSRNEKLFF TRBV12-3/TRBV12-4 . TRBJ1-4
CSTKKADSPNTEAFF TRBV20-1 . TRBJ1-1
CSARYGLTSEQYF TRBV20-1 . TRBJ2-7
CASSQVLLNTEAFF TRBV4-3 . TRBJ1-1
CASSLDAPYGYTF TRBV12-3/TRBV12-4 . TRBJ1-2
CASSWAGTQETQYF TRBV5-1 . TRBJ2-5
CSARDRQWEKLFF TRBV20-1 TRBD1 TRBJ1-4
CASRRREGGTDTQYF TRBV6-2/TRBV6-3 . TRBJ2-3
CASSFRGVGETQYF TRBV11-2 . TRBJ2-5
CASSLSSLGTGRHEQYF TRBV12-3/TRBV12-4 TRBD1 TRBJ2-7
CASTVGGSSTYEQYF TRBV5-6 TRBD2 TRBJ2-7
CASSLVRTKETQYF TRBV7-2 . TRBJ2-5
CATSRDLAWEWGEQYF TRBV15 . TRBJ2-7
CASSLFGAAGELFF TRBV7-2 . TRBJ2-2
CASSGTGDAFGRSYNEQFF TRBV3-1 TRBD1 TRBJ2-1
CASSPSGGYEQFF TRBV27 TRBD2 TRBJ2-1
CASSQGAGRGASDTQYF TRBV4-3 TRBD2 TRBJ2-3
CAISNDRETGELFF TRBV10-3 TRBD1 TRBJ2-2
CASSQGDNQPQHF TRBV14 . TRBJ1-5
CAIKGTSGKSYNEQFF TRBV10-3 TRBD2 TRBJ2-1
CASSEWQDNQFF TRBV2 . TRBJ2-1
CSAGSHSYEQYF TRBV29-1 . TRBJ2-7
CASSTANLAGDYYEQYF TRBV28 . TRBJ2-7
CASSQGERGKETQYF TRBV4-1 . TRBJ2-5